This TCR beta chain was identified during a study of response to subunit inactivated influenza vaccine. The CDR3 spans 13 residues. CDR1 KGHSH and CDR2 LQKENI come from the germline V gene. The V and J ends lost 3 bases and 2 bases respectively, with 6 bases between them. TCRdb called the RT-PCR reads again in MiXCR, with one record for every CDR3 protein. The sample includes some 550,000 distinct CDR3 sequences, under 25% of them seen just once. These data also formed part of another study, on T cells expressing NK-cell markers. From that study: Libraries used 5'RACE template switching adding universal primer site and UMIs. Seven HCMV-seropositive donors and one seronegative donor made up the eight sequenced donors. CD8+ T cells in a handful of donors included dominant NKG2C+ clonotypes at about 1.0-8%.

The V and J genes are TRBV18 and TRBJ2-3; no definite D call. The clonotype was recovered from a man between 45 and 60 years old who received an inactivated influenza vaccine. The starting material was CD4+ T cells sorted from PBMCs, obtained roughly 12 days after vaccination. CDR3 region: CASSPSPTDTQYF. The CDR3 bases are TGTGCCAGCTCACCCAGCCCCACAGATACGCAGTATTTT.